A single sample gave rise to the 17 T cell receptor beta chains below, sequenced in a study of cytomegalovirus exposure and HLA in healthy donors. PCR employed 60 Vbeta and 13 Jbeta primers. Data came from immunoSEQ multiplex PCR; TCRdb stores just in-frame clones and leaves some out. The data contain roughly 180,000 clones, roughly four fifths of them singletons. Material: PBMCs. The source of these receptors is a man aged 18 to 29 in good health and CMV-seronegative.

The chain has TRBV9 and TRBJ2-7; 13 bases are a match to TRBD2. CDR1 and CDR2 (germline): SGDLS, YYNGEE. The CDR3 is 16 amino acids. J was trimmed by 3 bases and V by 0 bases; bases with no gene match: 3. The chain's CDR3 is CASSVAGLAGDYEQYF. CDR3 bases: TGTGCCAGCAGCGTAGCTGGACTAGCGGGAGACTACGAGCAGTACTTC.

The chain employs TRBV6-1 and TRBJ2-7, with D hard to call. The V gene lost 4 bases and the J gene lost 2 bases, with 9 bases spanning the gap. Germline-derived CDR1 and CDR2 are MNHNS and SASEGT. CDR3 size: 13 residues. CDR3 residues: CASSVARTYEQYF. The CDR3 DNA reads as TGTGCCAGCAGTGTTGCCAGGACCTACGAGCAGTACTTC.

The V call is TRBV5-1, the J call TRBJ2-1; 7 nucleotides match TRBD2. The V gene end was trimmed by 0 bases and the J gene end by 1 base; junction bases not matched to a gene: 13. The germline gives CDR1 SGHRS, CDR2 YFSETQ. CDR3 length: 19 residues. The CDR3 loop reads CASSLGLGGSLGSYNEQFF. In DNA form, the CDR3 reads TGCGCCAGCAGCTTGGGGTTGGGCGGGAGCTTAGGGTCCTACAATGAGCAGTTCTTC.

J is TRBJ2-1 and V is TRBV7-9; TRBD1 matches at 10 bases. This CDR3 has 16 residues. V was pared by 5 bases and J by 5 bases, with 9 bases of the junction left unmatched. The germline CDR1 and CDR2 sequences are SEHNR and FQNEAQ (reference sequence). The CDR3 DNA reads as TGTGCCAGCAGCCCCCACGGGACAGGGGAACACAATGAGCAGTTCTTC. It encodes CASSPHGTGEHNEQFF.

This clone was seen a single time. The J gene is TRBJ1-6, the V gene TRBV9, with D possibly TRBD1 on 6 matching bases. In germline, CDR1 is SGDLS, CDR2 YYNGEE. This CDR3 spans 16 amino acids. V was clipped by 2 bases and J by 10 bases, with 19 bases between them. The CDR3 protein is CASSVGAGPLESPLHF. The DNA for the CDR3 is TGTGCCAGCAGCGTGGGGGCAGGTCCGTTAGAATCACCCCTCCACTTT. Based on the CDR3 plus reference TRBV9 and TRBJ1-6, the full variable domain is DSGVTQTPKHLITATGQRVTLRCSPRSGDLSVYWYQQSLDQGLQFLIQYYNGEERAKGNILERFSAQQFPDLHSELNLSSLELGDSALYFCASSVGAGPLESPLHFGNGTRLTVT.

The rearrangement joins TRBV27 to TRBJ2-7; 7 nucleotides line up with TRBD2. Germline CDR1 MNHEY, CDR2 SMNVEV (reference sequence). The trim removed 5 bases at V and 2 bases at J, leaving 6 bases unmatched. The CDR3 spans 14 residues. The DNA of the CDR3 is TGTGCCAGCAGTCCCTTTGCGGGGGCCTACGAGCAGTACTTC. Amino acid sequence: CASSPFAGAYEQYF.

This sequence joins TRBV9 and TRBJ2-2; no definite D call. The CDR3 loop spans 16 amino acids. Trimming pared 0 bases from V and 1 base from J, leaving 10 bases between. The germline gives CDR1 SGDLS, CDR2 YYNGEE. The CDR3 DNA reads as TGTGCCAGCAGCGTAGATCTTGGCGGGAACACCGGGGAGCTGTTTTTT. Protein sequence: CASSVDLGGNTGELFF.

The chain is built from TRBV5-4 and TRBJ2-3; the D is unclear. Trimming left V 4 bases short and J 7 bases short, with 10 bases between. The CDR3 extends over 12 amino acids. Looked up from germline, CDR1 is SGHNT and CDR2 is YYREEE (reference sequence). CDR3 nucleotides: TGTGCCAGCAGCGCCTCTAGAAATACGCAGTATTTT. Encoded protein: CASSASRNTQYF.

Only one count was recorded for this clone. This chain links TRBV19 with TRBJ2-7; TRBD1 matches 7 bases. Germline V gives CDR1 LNHDA, CDR2 SQIVND (reference sequence). With 5 bases clipped from V and 2 bases from J, the junction kept 6 bases outside the gene matches. The CDR3 runs 14 residues. Written as DNA, the CDR3 is TGTGCCAGTAGTGCACGGGACAGCACCTACGAGCAGTACTTC. It specifies CASSARDSTYEQYF.

This clone was detected only a few times. The chain joins TRBV9 to TRBJ2-3; TRBD1 matches 8 bases. Germline values: CDR1 SGDLS, CDR2 YYNGEE. The CDR3 runs 15 residues. V was pared by 2 bases and J by 6 bases, with 8 bases of the junction left unmatched. Here the CDR3 reads CASSVHRGNGDTQYF. The CDR3 coding sequence is TGTGCCAGCAGCGTCCACAGGGGGAATGGGGATACGCAGTATTTT.

Concerning this clone itself: Different DNA sequences within this sample yield the same CDR3. The gene calls are TRBV2 and TRBJ2-7; D is unresolved. The V and J ends lost 4 bases and 0 bases respectively, with 4 bases between them. Germline CDR1 SNHLY, CDR2 FYNNEI. The CDR3 length is 12 residues. CDR3: CASSGDSYEQYF. CDR3 coding DNA: TGTGCCAGCAGTGGCGACTCCTACGAGCAGTACTTC.

The chain is built from TRBV5-1 and TRBJ1-5, with D possibly TRBD1 on 6 matching bases. V was trimmed by 0 bases and J by 8 bases, leaving 15 bases between them. CDR1 and CDR2 (germline): SGHRS, YFSETQ. This CDR3 contains 15 residues. CDR3 DNA: TGCGCCAGCAGCTTGGGTGGGCCCCCAGGGGAGCCCCAGCATTTT. Translated, it gives CASSLGGPPGEPQHF.

The rearrangement links TRBV20-1 to TRBJ2-5, with D hard to call. CDR1 and CDR2 from the germline V gene are DFQATT and SNEGSKA (reference sequence). The CDR3 consists of 11 residues. V lost 3 bases and J 5 bases, leaving 7 bases between the germline ends. CDR3 sequence (DNA): TGCAGTGCTAGGGCCGGGGAGACCCAGTACTTC. Translating it yields CSARAGETQYF.

V and J are TRBV19 and TRBJ1-4; D might be TRBD1 (5 bases). V was trimmed by 3 bases and J by 8 bases, leaving 13 bases between them. CDR1 LNHDA and CDR2 SQIVND come from the germline V gene (reference sequence). This CDR3 has 14 amino acids. Here the CDR3 DNA reads TGTGCCAGTAGTATGGGGCACTTGGACGAAAAACTGTTTTTT. This encodes CASSMGHLDEKLFF.

The chain combines TRBV28 with TRBJ1-2; the D gene is possibly TRBD1 (5 bases). The germline V gene has CDR1 MDHEN and CDR2 SYDVKM. The ends were cut back, 6 bases at V and 4 bases at J, with 12 bases in the middle. The CDR3 spans 13 residues. CDR3 DNA: TGTGCCAGCAGGGCGGGGCGCGGCTATGGCTACACCTTC. It yields the protein CASRAGRGYGYTF.

The chain joins TRBV5-6 to TRBJ2-7; D is perhaps TRBD1 (6 bases). The CDR3 spans 14 residues. V was clipped by 7 bases and J by 7 bases, with 21 bases between them. Germline V gives CDR1 SGHDT, CDR2 YYEEEE. The CDR3 sequence is CASHALQGRREQYF. CDR3 coding DNA: TGTGCCAGCCACGCCTTACAGGGTCGTCGGGAGCAGTACTTC. The variable domain in full, with the rest retrieved from reference TRBV5-6 and TRBJ2-7, is DAGVTQSPTHLIKTRGQQVTLRCSPKSGHDTVSWYQQALGQGPQFIFQYYEEEERQRGNFPDRFSGHQFPNYSSELNVNALLLGDSALYLCASHALQGRREQYFGPGTRLTVT.

The V gene is TRBV27, the J gene TRBJ2-7, with TRBD2 matching over 8 bases. Looked up from germline, CDR1 is MNHEY and CDR2 is SMNVEV (reference sequence). V shed 3 bases, J shed 7 bases, and the junction held 17 bases outside the gene matches. The length of the CDR3 is 17 residues. CDR3 sequence: CASSFQTTSGSIPEQYF. In DNA form, the CDR3 reads TGTGCCAGCAGTTTCCAAACTACTAGCGGTTCTATCCCAGAGCAGTACTTC.